Shown below are 31 T cell receptor beta chains from a single sample sequenced in a study of PD-1 blockade in classical Hodgkin lymphoma. Sequenced by immunoSEQ multiplex PCR; TCRdb stores in-frame clones only, minus some. This table has roughly 140,000 clones, 78% appearing once. Every patient had relapsed following autologous stem cell transplantation, and cohorts differed in brentuximab vedotin exposure. The sample here was peripheral blood mononuclear cells (PBMCs), taken before the second cycle of nivolumab. Source of these receptors: a human donor with classical Hodgkin lymphoma.

The V and J genes are TRBV9 and TRBJ1-1, with a weak D call TRBD1 (5 bases). The CDR3 has 14 amino acids. Trimming cost V 4 bases and J 1 base, with 11 bases left between them. Germline CDR1 SGDLS, CDR2 YYNGEE. The CDR3, as DNA: TGTGCCAGCAGCCCCCAAGGACAGAACACTGAAGCTTTCTTT. Translating gives CASSPQGQNTEAFF.

The rearrangement links TRBV6-6 to TRBJ1-5; the D is unclear. Germline CDR1 reads MNHNY; CDR2 reads SVGAGI (reference sequence). The CDR3 covers 14 residues. V was shortened by 6 bases and J by 0 bases, with 9 bases between the two germline ends. CDR3 amino acids: CASSQANSNQPQHF. The CDR3 region has the DNA TGTGCCAGCAGCCAGGCGAATAGCAATCAGCCCCAGCATTTT.

This clone was seen more than once but under ten times. The chain links TRBV6-5 to TRBJ1-3; TRBD1 might be the D (6 bases). CDR1 and CDR2 from the germline V gene are MNHEY and SVGAGI. With 7 bases removed from V and 2 bases from J, the gap between germline ends came to 12 bases. CDR3 length: 14 residues. The CDR3 sequence is CASTVQGTGNTIYF. CDR3 nucleotides: TGTGCCAGCACCGTACAGGGAACTGGAAACACCATATATTTT.

V and J are TRBV9 and TRBJ2-7, with 7 bases fitting TRBD2. Losses at the gene ends were 0 bases for V and 4 bases for J; bases not matched to a gene: 4. From germline, CDR1 is SGDLS and CDR2 YYNGEE. This CDR3 is built from 14 residues. CDR3 DNA: TGTGCCAGCAGCGTAGGTGGGAGGGGATACGAGCAGTACTTC. The encoded protein is CASSVGGRGYEQYF.

The chain is built from TRBV15 and TRBJ2-7, with TRBD2 matching 9 bases. V trimming: 5 bases; J trimming: 5 bases; junction bases outside the gene matches: 13. CDR3 length: 16 residues. Germline assignment: CDR1 LNHNV and CDR2 YYDKDF (reference sequence). CDR3 nucleotide sequence: TGTGCCACCAGCCGCTACCTTAGCGGGAGATACGACGAGCAGTACTTC. As protein: CATSRYLSGRYDEQYF.

The CDR3 nucleotides are TGTGCCAGCAGCTGGGACATCTACACCGGGGAGCTGTTTTTT. The encoded protein is CASSWDIYTGELFF. V and J are TRBV7-9 and TRBJ2-2; maybe TRBD1 (6 bases). Trimming left V 4 bases short and J 3 bases short, with 9 bases between. The CDR3 has 14 amino acids. The germline gives CDR1 SEHNR, CDR2 FQNEAQ (reference sequence).

V gene TRBV19 combines with J gene TRBJ1-1; no definite D call. The CDR3 is 13 residues long. Trimming took off 3 bases at V and 1 base at J, with 6 bases between the two ends. The germline CDR1 and CDR2 sequences are LNHDA and SQIVND (reference sequence). The chain's CDR3 is CASSIWQNTEAFF. Here the CDR3 DNA reads TGTGCCAGTAGTATTTGGCAGAACACTGAAGCTTTCTTT.

V usage is TRBV30 and J usage is TRBJ2-3; tentative D call: TRBD2 (6 bases). The CDR3 length is 15 residues. Germline CDR1 is GTSNPN and CDR2 is SVGIG (reference sequence). The V end was cut by 7 bases, the J end by 0 bases, with 17 bases between. CDR3 nucleotide sequence: TGTGCCTCCAGACCGCTAGCGAGAAGCACAGATACGCAGTATTTT. Its protein is CASRPLARSTDTQYF.

V usage is TRBV6-5 and J usage is TRBJ1-5; TRBD1 matches at 7 bases. Germline V CDR1 and CDR2: MNHEY, SVGAGI. CDR3 size: 13 residues. The V segment lost 6 bases and the J segment 2 bases; nucleotides outside the gene matches: 1. This CDR3 is CASSQGGNQPQHF. In nucleotides, the CDR3 is TGTGCCAGCAGCCAGGGGGGCAATCAGCCCCAGCATTTT.

The V and J genes are TRBV7-2 and TRBJ1-1; the match to TRBD1 covers 11 bases. Germline-derived CDR1 and CDR2 are SGHTA and FQGNSA. V lost 5 bases, J lost 4 bases, and 3 bases stayed unmatched. The CDR3 extends over 14 amino acids. CDR3 loop: CASSDGTGGTEAFF. In DNA form, the CDR3 reads TGTGCCAGCAGCGACGGGACAGGGGGCACTGAAGCTTTCTTT.

A remark on this clone: A junction boundary mismatches the germline segment, possibly from a read error. Here the CDR3 DNA reads TGCGCCAGCAGCCAGAATCCGGGACAGCTCTTGAACACTGAAGCTTTCTTT. Translating it yields CASSQNPGQLLNTEAFF. J is TRBJ1-1 and V is TRBV7-2; the match to TRBD1 covers 7 bases. The CDR3 contains 17 residues. Germline assignment: CDR1 SGHTA and CDR2 FQGNSA.

The V gene is TRBV6-6, the J gene TRBJ2-5; D is unclear. CDR3 length: 13 residues. V lost 2 bases and J lost 4, with 8 bases in between. Germline lookup yields CDR1 MNHNY and CDR2 SVGAGI (reference sequence). The CDR3 nucleotides are TGTGCCAGCAGTTACGGTCCCCTAGAGACCCAGTACTTC. It codes for CASSYGPLETQYF.

V is TRBV7-9 and J is TRBJ2-2, with D perhaps TRBD1 (6 bases). V lost 0 bases and J lost 1, with 15 bases in between. The CDR3 spans 18 residues. Germline V lookup: CDR1 SEHNR, CDR2 FQNEAQ (reference sequence). As DNA, the CDR3 is TGTGCCAGCAGCTTAGCCGCTGGGCAGGGGTTGAACACCGGGGAGCTGTTTTTT. It specifies CASSLAAGQGLNTGELFF.

This clone occurred once. V gene TRBV6-6 combines with J gene TRBJ2-2; weak D call: TRBD1 (6 bases). V lost 0 bases and J 4 bases, leaving 12 bases between the germline ends. Germline-derived CDR1 and CDR2 are MNHNY and SVGAGI (reference sequence). This CDR3 comprises 16 residues. DNA for the CDR3: TGTGCCAGCAGTTACTCAGGCGACAGGTCCACCGGGGAGCTGTTTTTT. Residues: CASSYSGDRSTGELFF.

The genes are TRBV7-9 and TRBJ2-1; tentative D call: TRBD2 (7 bases). Germline V gene sequence: CDR1 SEHNR, CDR2 FQNEAQ (reference sequence). Deletions cut 8 bases from V and 0 bases from J, with 20 bases between. The CDR3 consists of 17 residues. CDR3 bases: TGTGCCAGCCAACAAGGGGGGAGGGGTTACTCCTACAATGAGCAGTTCTTC. Residues: CASQQGGRGYSYNEQFF.

The gene calls are TRBV6-1 and TRBJ1-5; 8 bases are shared with TRBD1. Germline lookup yields CDR1 MNHNS and CDR2 SASEGT. The CDR3 consists of 13 residues. The junction had 3 bases not matched to a gene; V was cut back by 8 bases and J by 3 bases. In DNA, the CDR3 is TGTGCCAGCCTGGACAGGGACAATCAGCCCCAGCATTTT. This sequence encodes CASLDRDNQPQHF.

The CDR3 sequence: CASGFHPDVNEKLFF. The CDR3 DNA reads TGTGCCAGCGGTTTCCACCCCGACGTTAATGAAAAACTGTTTTTT. The genes are TRBV2 and TRBJ1-4, with D hard to call. There are 15 residues in the CDR3. Looked up from germline, CDR1 is SNHLY and CDR2 is FYNNEI. Trimming removed 8 bases from V and 4 bases from J, with 17 bases in between.

The chain links TRBV5-3 to TRBJ1-5; no reliable D call. TRBV5-3 is known as an ORF, though its function is uncertain. V gave up 0 bases and J gave up 7 bases, with 20 bases separating them. This CDR3 region has 17 residues. The CDR3 sequence is CARSLGPLVWERQPQHF. The CDR3 nucleotides read TGTGCCAGAAGCTTGGGCCCCCTTGTGTGGGAGAGGCAGCCCCAGCATTTT.

The chain is built from TRBV6-6 and TRBJ2-7, with D possibly TRBD2 on 5 matching bases. The CDR3 extends over 13 amino acids. The germline V gene encodes CDR1 MNHNY and CDR2 SVGAGI (reference sequence). V was clipped by 6 bases and J by 4 bases, with 13 bases between them. Here the CDR3 DNA reads TGTGCCAGCAGCGAACAAGGGAGATACGAGCAGTACTTC. Its translation: CASSEQGRYEQYF.

V is TRBV15 and J is TRBJ1-5; TRBD1 matches at 7 bases. Germline CDR1 and CDR2: LNHNV and YYDKDF (reference sequence). The trim removed 0 bases at V and 4 bases at J, leaving 12 bases unmatched. This CDR3 spans 18 amino acids. In nucleotides, the CDR3 is TGTGCCACCAGCAGAGATTGGGGAGGGGGCGCAGGTAATCAGCCCCAGCATTTT. Encoded protein: CATSRDWGGGAGNQPQHF.

The J gene is TRBJ2-2, the V gene TRBV7-3; D unresolved. Deletions cut 5 bases from V and 3 bases from J, with 10 bases between. Germline V gene lookup returns CDR1 SGHTA and CDR2 FQGTGA. The CDR3 contains 14 residues. The CDR3 sequence: CASSLNRDTGELFF. DNA of the CDR3: TGTGCCAGCAGCCTAAATCGGGACACCGGGGAGCTGTTTTTT.

J is TRBJ2-1 and V is TRBV6-4, with 9 bases identical to TRBD1. CDR1 and CDR2 from the germline V gene are MRHNA and SNTAGT. With V trimmed by 6 bases and J by 7 bases, 10 bases remained unmatched. The CDR3 spans 15 residues. CDR3 DNA sequence: TGTGCCAGCAGACTACAGGGGGCGTCGGATAATGAGCAGTTCTTC. Protein: CASRLQGASDNEQFF.

V and J are TRBV6-5 and TRBJ2-7; the match to TRBD2 covers 13 bases. The CDR3 runs 14 residues. CDR1 and CDR2 (germline): MNHEY, SVGAGI. Germline trimming cut 5 bases from V and 3 bases from J; bases unmatched to any gene: 1. CDR3 coding DNA: TGTGCCAGCAGTCGGACTAGCGGGGGCTACGAGCAGTACTTC. Amino acids: CASSRTSGGYEQYF.

The rearrangement links TRBV9 to TRBJ1-3, with 8 bases identical to TRBD1. Germline V gene sequence: CDR1 SGDLS, CDR2 YYNGEE. The CDR3 has 15 amino acids. J lost 4 bases, V lost 3 bases, and 6 bases had no gene match. The CDR3 reads CASSADRGSGNTIYF. DNA of the CDR3: TGTGCCAGCAGCGCCGACAGGGGTTCCGGAAACACCATATATTTT.

V is TRBV11-2 and J is TRBJ1-1; perhaps TRBD1 as D (6 bases). V dropped 5 bases and J dropped 5 bases, with 15 bases sitting between them. CDR3 size: 14 residues. Germline V gene data show CDR1 as SGHAT and CDR2 as FQNNGV. CDR3 bases: TGTGCCAGCAGCCTGTCCAGGGGATATACTGAAGCTTTCTTT. It yields the protein CASSLSRGYTEAFF.

This clone was counted only a few times. This sequence joins TRBV4-1 and TRBJ2-3; maybe TRBD2 (7 bases). The germline V and J ends were trimmed by 3 bases and 2 bases, with 15 bases remaining between them. The germline V gene has CDR1 MGHRA and CDR2 YSYEKL. The CDR3 spans 16 residues. The CDR3 DNA reads as TGCGCCAGCAGCCAGCGGGGCGGGGGCCCCACAGATACGCAGTATTTT. Translated, it gives CASSQRGGGPTDTQYF.

The chain uses TRBV2 and TRBJ1-1, with D tentatively TRBD1 (6 bases). Deletions cut 8 bases from V and 3 bases from J, with 22 bases between. The length of the CDR3 is 16 residues. Germline CDR1 reads SNHLY; CDR2 reads FYNNEI. The CDR3 reads CASSYNLQGLDTEAFF. The CDR3, as DNA: TGTGCCAGCTCGTATAATCTACAGGGACTAGACACTGAAGCTTTCTTT.

This sequence joins TRBV18 and TRBJ1-1; 10 bases align to TRBD1. The V gene's germline CDR1 is KGHSH and CDR2 LQKENI. The CDR3 totals 17 residues. The trim removed 1 base at V and 4 bases at J, leaving 9 bases unmatched. The CDR3 loop is CASSPRGADRGTTEAFF. CDR3 nucleotides: TGTGCCAGCTCACCACGCGGTGCGGACAGGGGGACCACTGAAGCTTTCTTT.

The V call is TRBV11-2, the J call TRBJ2-7, with 9 bases lining up with TRBD1. V shed 6 bases and J 4 bases; nucleotides not matched to a gene: 4. The CDR3 contains 13 residues. Germline CDR1 SGHAT, CDR2 FQNNGV. The CDR3 coding sequence is TGTGCCAGCAGTCCAGGACAGGGGTACGAGCAGTACTTC. It encodes CASSPGQGYEQYF.

The chain links TRBV19 to TRBJ1-2; weak D call: TRBD1 (6 bases). CDR3 size: 16 residues. Trimming took 3 bases from V and 2 from J, leaving 16 bases between them. Germline loops: CDR1 LNHDA, CDR2 SQIVND (reference sequence). This chain's CDR3 is CASSILGGQGNYGYTF. CDR3 in DNA: TGTGCCAGTAGTATTTTGGGGGGGCAGGGCAACTATGGCTACACCTTC.

The chain uses TRBV7-7 and TRBJ2-3; D unresolved. V shed 3 bases and J shed 1 base, with 14 bases lying between them. The CDR3 runs 16 residues. Germline V CDR1 and CDR2: SSHAT, FNYEAQ (reference sequence). CDR3 in amino acids: CASSFYLRKGTDTQYF. CDR3 sequence (DNA): TGTGCCAGCAGCTTTTACCTACGGAAGGGCACAGATACGCAGTATTTT.